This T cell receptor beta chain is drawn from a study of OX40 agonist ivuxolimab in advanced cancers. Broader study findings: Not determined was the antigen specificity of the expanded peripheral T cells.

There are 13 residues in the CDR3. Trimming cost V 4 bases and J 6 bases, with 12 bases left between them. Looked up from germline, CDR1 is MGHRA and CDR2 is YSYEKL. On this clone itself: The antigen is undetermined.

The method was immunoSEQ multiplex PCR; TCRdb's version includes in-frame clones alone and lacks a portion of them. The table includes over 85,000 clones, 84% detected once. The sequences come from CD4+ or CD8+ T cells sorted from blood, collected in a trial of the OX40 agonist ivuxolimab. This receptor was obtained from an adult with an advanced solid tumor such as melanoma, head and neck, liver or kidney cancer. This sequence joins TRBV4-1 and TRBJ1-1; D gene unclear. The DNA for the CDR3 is TGCGCCAGCAGCCGCCGAGCTGGGGCTGAAGCTTTCTTT. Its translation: CASSRRAGAEAFF.